The 14 T cell receptor beta chains listed next were all sequenced from one sample in a study of metastatic and nonmetastatic thyroid tumors. The entire patient cohort was treatment-naive prior to thyroid surgery. From the PCR reads, TCRdb re-called clones with MiXCR. The sample holds around 35,000 clones, about 18% seen once. Sequencing was carried out using blood. The receptors shown here come from a male donor with papillary thyroid cancer or a benign thyroid nodule (not recorded which). Some clones in this sample may be carry-over from other donors' samples.

This clone was seen repeatedly, ten times or more. The gene calls are TRBV3-1 and TRBJ2-7; 9 positions match TRBD1. CDR3 length: 13 residues. Trimming cost V 4 bases and J 4 bases; bases outside gene matches: 2. CDR1 LGHDT and CDR2 YNNKEL come from the germline V gene (reference sequence). The DNA for the CDR3 is TGTGCCAGCAGCCCGGACAGGGGATACGAGCAGTACTTC. This codes for CASSPDRGYEQYF.

At least ten counts were recorded for this clone. Other DNA sequences from this sample encode an identical CDR3 as well. This rearrangement joins TRBV20-1 to TRBJ1-1; the D gene is possibly TRBD1 (5 bases). This CDR3 is built from 14 residues. Germline CDR1 DFQATT, CDR2 SNEGSKA (reference sequence). Deletions cut 3 bases from V and 11 bases from J, with 22 bases between. In DNA form, the CDR3 reads TGCAGTGCTAGGGACCCCGCGAGAGAGGGGCGGGCTTTCTTT. This translates into CSARDPAREGRAFF.

This clone was found many times. The chain recombines TRBV7-6 with TRBJ2-5; D is unresolved. CDR3 length: 11 amino acids. V was cut by 5 bases and J by 0 bases, with 1 base left in between. From germline, CDR1 is SGHVS and CDR2 FNYEAQ. In nucleotides, the CDR3 is TGTGCCAGCAGCGACCAAGAGACCCAGTACTTC. This sequence encodes CASSDQETQYF. The full variable domain, its missing parts supplied by reference TRBV7-6 and TRBJ2-5, is GAGVSQSPRYKVTKRGQDVALRCDPISGHVSLYWYRQALGQGPEFLTYFNYEAQQDKSGLPNDRFSAERPEGSISTLTIQRTEQRDSAMYRCASSDQETQYFGPGTRLLVL.

This clone came up many times. The genes are TRBV20-1 and TRBJ2-7, with 10 bases aligning to TRBD1. CDR1 is DFQATT, CDR2 SNEGSKA, per germline (reference sequence). V trimming: 4 bases; J trimming: 2 bases; junction bases outside the gene matches: 5. This CDR3 is 14 amino acids long. CDR3 in amino acids: CSATTGQGAYEQYF. Here the CDR3 DNA reads TGCAGTGCTACCACCGGACAGGGGGCCTACGAGCAGTACTTC.

This clone is termed large. The chain uses TRBV12-3 or TRBV12-4 and TRBJ1-5; TRBD1 aligns across 8 bases. The CDR3 spans 13 residues. With 7 bases clipped from V and 2 bases from J, the junction kept 1 base outside the gene matches. Here the CDR3 DNA reads TGTGCCAGCAAACAGGGGGGCAATCAGCCCCAGCATTTT. Translation: CASKQGGNQPQHF.

This clone has at least ten counts. The rearrangement uses TRBV3-1 and TRBJ2-7; D gene ambiguous. The germline gives CDR1 LGHDT, CDR2 YNNKEL (reference sequence). This CDR3 contains 16 residues. V was pared by 1 base and J by 6 bases, with 19 bases between. The CDR3 region has the DNA TGTGCCAGCAGCCAAGCGTATGACCTGATAGAGTCCGAGCAGTACTTC. This translates into CASSQAYDLIESEQYF.

This clone was picked up a small number of times. A much bigger clone sits one base away, suggesting this may be a read error. J is TRBJ2-4 and V is TRBV12-3 or TRBV12-4; a possible D gene is TRBD2 (6 bases). The CDR3 length is 14 residues. CDR3 DNA sequence: TGTGCCACCTCAGGGCGGGGCGCGGGGAACATTCATTACTTC. It encodes CATSGRGAGNIHYF.

This clone appeared many times. The chain couples TRBV18 to TRBJ1-5, with D hard to call. The CDR3 has 13 residues. V was shortened by 2 bases and J by 7 bases, with 9 bases between the two germline ends. Germline CDR1 is KGHSH and CDR2 is LQKENI. CDR3 sequence: CASSPEPQQPQHF. The CDR3 DNA follows: TGTGCCAGCTCACCAGAGCCTCAGCAGCCCCAGCATTTT. The variable domain in full, with the rest retrieved from reference TRBV18 and TRBJ1-5, is NAGVMQNPRHLVRRRGQEARLRCSPMKGHSHVYWYRQLPEEGLKFMVYLQKENIIDESGMPKERFSAEFPKEGPSILRIQQVVRGDSAAYFCASSPEPQQPQHFGDGTRLSIL.

The gene calls are TRBV19 and TRBJ1-2; D might be TRBD1 (5 bases). The V end was cut by 6 bases, the J end by 4 bases, with 18 bases between. The CDR3 spans 15 residues. Germline CDR1 and CDR2: LNHDA and SQIVND (reference sequence). The DNA for the CDR3 is TGTGCCAGTAGGGCCGGGGCCCTCGTGTTCTATGGCTACACCTTC. The encoded protein is CASRAGALVFYGYTF.

Only a few counts were recorded for this clone. This chain joins TRBV6-1 and TRBJ1-2, with 7 bases that match TRBD1. The J segment lost 4 bases and the V segment lost 5 bases, leaving 10 bases of the junction unmatched. Germline assignment: CDR1 MNHNS and CDR2 SASEGT. The CDR3 runs to 15 residues. CDR3 loop: CASSPSTGTSYGYTF. The CDR3 bases are TGTGCCAGCAGTCCCTCGACAGGGACCAGCTATGGCTACACCTTC.

Points on this clone: A much larger clone lies a single base off, so this may be a read error. Within the sample, other DNA sequences also encode this same CDR3. The V call is TRBV24-1, the J call TRBJ2-5; the D is unclear. Trimming shortened V by 4 bases and J by 5 bases, and 16 bases separated the two germline ends. The CDR3 sequence is 15 residues long. Germline CDR1 reads KGHDR; CDR2 reads SFDVKD. CDR3 sequence (DNA): TGTGCCACCAGTGAAATGGGGTCTGTTGGCGAGACCCAGTACTTC. It is translated as CATSEMGSVGETQYF.

This clone was seen repeatedly, ten times or more. This chain links TRBV24-1 with TRBJ2-3; D not certain. Germline V gene sequence: CDR1 KGHDR, CDR2 SFDVKD. The CDR3 spans 15 residues. The V gene lost 5 bases and the J gene lost 2 bases, with 13 bases spanning the gap. CDR3 nucleotides: TGTGCCACCAGTGCCCCAGCAGCAATCACAGATACGCAGTATTTT. It is translated as CATSAPAAITDTQYF.

The sample holds one count of this clone. The chain combines TRBV4-1 with TRBJ2-7, with a tentative D call TRBD1 (8 bases). V was pared by 4 bases and J by 4 bases, with 20 bases between. CDR1 and CDR2 (germline): MGHRA, YSYEKL. This CDR3 comprises 16 residues. The CDR3: CASSRDRGSGGYEQYF. The CDR3 region has the DNA TGCGCCAGCAGCCGCGACAGGGGATCGGGAGGATACGAGCAGTACTTC.

This clone was detected many times. This chain uses TRBV20-1 with TRBJ1-3; unclear D gene. Germline CDR1 DFQATT, CDR2 SNEGSKA (reference sequence). V lost 0 bases, J lost 0 bases, and 12 bases lay in between. The CDR3 extends over 16 amino acids. The CDR3 loop is CSARDPRGASGNTIYF. In DNA, the CDR3 is TGCAGTGCTAGAGATCCACGGGGAGCCTCTGGAAACACCATATATTTT.